The rows below give T cell receptor beta chains drawn from one sample of a study of Graves' ophthalmopathy and Graves' hyperthyroidism. One entry per CDR3 protein, called by TCRdb with MiXCR from the multiplex PCR reads. The table includes about 500,000 distinct CDR3 sequences, about two fifths detected once. Sequenced input: peripheral blood or thyroid tissue (not recorded which). The receptors shown here come from an adult man with Graves' hyperthyroidism. Each CDR3 is given with its conserved first and last residue. The D gene is left open where the match is weak. Clone size appears in some rows only: once, few, many, or a class for an expanded clone.

D gene	clone size	J gene	V gene	CDR3 DNA	CDR3 protein
TRBD1	many	TRBJ2-5	TRBV20-1	TGCAGTGCTAGGGATTGGCAGGGGGCGGTGGATGCCCAGTACTTC	CSARDWQGAVDAQYF
TRBD1	many	TRBJ1-6	TRBV7-2	TGTGCCAGCAGCAGACAGGGCGATAATTCACCCCTCCACTTT	CASSRQGDNSPLHF
.	.	TRBJ1-5	TRBV20-1	TGCAGTGCTAGAGTTCCCGTGACTAGCGGGAGGGTAGAGACCCAGCATTTT	CSARVPVTSGRVETQHF
.	.	TRBJ2-7	TRBV19	TGTGCCAGTAGCCTAGGGAGGACAAACGTTCCTTACGAGCAGTACTTC	CASSLGRTNVPYEQYF
.	.	TRBJ1-5	TRBV20-1	TGCAGTGCCAAGACAGAATATAGCAATCAGCCCCAGCATTTT	CSAKTEYSNQPQHF
TRBD2	.	TRBJ2-5	TRBV7-2	TGTGCCAGCAGCTTAGAGACTAGCGGGAGGGTAGAGACCCAGTACTTC	CASSLETSGRVETQYF
.	.	TRBJ1-2	TRBV7-9	TGTGCCAGCAGCCTAAGATCAGGGACGTCCTATGGCTACACCTTC	CASSLRSGTSYGYTF
TRBD1	few	TRBJ1-4	TRBV19	TGTGCCAGTAGTACCTACAGGGGTACTAATGAAAAACTGTTTTTT	CASSTYRGTNEKLFF
TRBD1	.	TRBJ2-1	TRBV20-1	TGCAGTGCAGTTGGGACAGGGGATGAGCAGTTCTTC	CSAVGTGDEQFF
.	many	TRBJ2-7	TRBV12-3/TRBV12-4	TGTGCCAGCAGTTTTCTCGGGTGGTCTGACGAGCAGTACTTC	CASSFLGWSDEQYF
.	once	TRBJ2-5	TRBV19	TGTGCCAGTAGACAGGTCCAAGAGACCCAGTACTTC	CASRQVQETQYF
.	.	TRBJ1-2	TRBV6-5	TGTGCCAGCAGGGAGGGAGGATCCAATGACTATGGCTACACCTTC	CASREGGSNDYGYTF
TRBD2	many	TRBJ2-5	TRBV5-6	TGTGCCAGCACGACGGGACTAGCCCCAGAGACCCAGTACTTC	CASTTGLAPETQYF
TRBD1	few	TRBJ2-7	TRBV20-1	TGCAGTGCTAGGGGGGGGACAGGGGCCTACGAGCAGTACTTC	CSARGGTGAYEQYF
TRBD2	few	TRBJ2-3	TRBV20-1	TGCAGTGCTGTCCCAGCTAGCGGGGGGGACTATAGCACAGATACGCAGTATTTT	CSAVPASGGDYSTDTQYF
.	many	TRBJ2-7	TRBV2	TGTGCCAGCAGTGAAACCCAGGAAAACTCCTACGAGCAGTACTTC	CASSETQENSYEQYF
.	.	TRBJ1-4	TRBV12-3/TRBV12-4	TGTGCCTGCAGTTTAGGGCAGGGAAACGAAAAACTGTTTTTT	CACSLGQGNEKLFF
.	once	TRBJ1-1	TRBV25-1	TGTGCCAGCAGTGAAGTGGGGGCCAAGAACACTGAAGCTTTCTTT	CASSEVGAKNTEAFF
TRBD1	.	TRBJ2-1	TRBV20-1	TGCAGTGCCCCGTCTACCGCGGACAGGGGGACCTACAATGAGCAGTTCTTC	CSAPSTADRGTYNEQFF
.	.	TRBJ1-1	TRBV29-1	TGCGGCGTTGCAGGGTCCTCGGCTTTCTTT	CGVAGSSAFF
TRBD1	many	TRBJ1-4	TRBV7-9	TGTGCCAGCAGTAAAGCCGGGACAGGGATTCAGAAACTGTTTTTT	CASSKAGTGIQKLFF
.	few	TRBJ1-2	TRBV7-3	TGTGCCAGCAGCCAAGATTCAAGGGTTCCGAACTATGGCTACACCTTC	CASSQDSRVPNYGYTF
.	.	TRBJ1-1	TRBV12-3/TRBV12-4	TGTGCCAGCAGTTCACAGGGATTGGGCAATGAAGCTTTCTTT	CASSSQGLGNEAFF
.	many	TRBJ1-5	TRBV6-1	TGTGCCAGCCGGGACGGCGCTTGGCCCCAGCATTTT	CASRDGAWPQHF
.	.	TRBJ1-4	TRBV27	TGTGCCAGCAGTTTATGGGGTGGAAAACTGTTTTTT	CASSLWGGKLFF
TRBD1	few	TRBJ2-2	TRBV9	TGTGCCACCCGACAGGGGGCTTCCGGGGAGCTGTTTTTT	CATRQGASGELFF
.	many	TRBJ1-1	TRBV5-1	TGCGCCAGCAGCTCCGACAGGACCAACACTGAAGCTTTCTTT	CASSSDRTNTEAFF
.	.	TRBJ1-4	TRBV2	TGTGCCAGCAGTGACAGGGACCGGGAAAAACTGTTTTTT	CASSDRDREKLFF
.	.	TRBJ2-1	TRBV4-1	TGCGCCAGCAGCCAGACACTACCCTCCCTAGGCCATGAGCAGTTCTTC	CASSQTLPSLGHEQFF
.	.	TRBJ1-5	TRBV19	TGTGCCAGTAGTGCCGGACTGAATAGCAATCAGCCCCAGCATTTT	CASSAGLNSNQPQHF
TRBD2	few	TRBJ2-3	TRBV10-3	TGTGCCATCAGTGGGGTTGCGGGGGGCACAGATACGCAGTATTTT	CAISGVAGGTDTQYF
.	many	TRBJ2-7	TRBV7-2	TGTGCCAGCAACAAGGACATTTACTCCTACGAGCAGTACTTC	CASNKDIYSYEQYF
.	few	TRBJ1-2	TRBV28	TGTGCCAGCAGTCCCCCCCGTTTGGCTAACTATGGCTACACCTTC	CASSPPRLANYGYTF
.	many	TRBJ1-1	TRBV5-1	TGCGCCAGCAGCTTGGGGGCAGCAATGAACACTGAAGCTTTCTTT	CASSLGAAMNTEAFF
.	many	TRBJ2-7	TRBV11-2	TGTGCCAGCAGCTTAATGAGGGGCGGCTACGAGCAGTACTTC	CASSLMRGGYEQYF
.	.	TRBJ2-1	TRBV7-4	TGTGCCAGCACCTTACAGGAATTGTCAGAGCAGTTCTTC	CASTLQELSEQFF
TRBD1	few	TRBJ2-3	TRBV20-1	TGCAGTGCTAGAGTTCGGACAGGCGTGGCAGATACGCAGTATTTT	CSARVRTGVADTQYF
.	many	TRBJ2-7	TRBV5-8	TGTGCCAGCAGCTTGTCTCGAGGGGCAGTACGCGAGCAGTACTTC	CASSLSRGAVREQYF
.	many	TRBJ1-2	TRBV19	TGTGCCAGTAGTGCTCAGGGACGTAACTATGGCTACACCTTC	CASSAQGRNYGYTF
.	few	TRBJ1-5	TRBV20-1	TGCAGTGCTAGCAGCGGAAGCAATCAGCCCCAGCATTTT	CSASSGSNQPQHF
TRBD2	many	TRBJ2-7	TRBV6-6	TGTGCCAGCAGTTACTCGACCGGGAGGAACGAGCAGTACTTC	CASSYSTGRNEQYF
.	few	TRBJ1-4	TRBV19	TGTGCCAGTAGTGAACAGATCCAGGGGTCTTTGGAAAAACTGTTTTTT	CASSEQIQGSLEKLFF
.	.	TRBJ2-7	TRBV6-5	TGTGCCAGCCGTATCCACAGTGTGTTGTCGTCCGAGCAGTACTTC	CASRIHSVLSSEQYF
.	few	TRBJ2-5	TRBV28	TGTGCCAGCAGTCCAGGTCAGATGGAGACCCAGTACTTC	CASSPGQMETQYF
TRBD2	.	TRBJ2-5	TRBV15	TGTGCCACCAGCCAAGGCTCCAAGACTAGCTATGGGCAAGAGACCCAGTACTTC	CATSQGSKTSYGQETQYF
TRBD1	.	TRBJ1-6	TRBV30	TGTGCCTGGAGTACGACAGGGAGCTCCTATAATTCACCCCTCCACTTT	CAWSTTGSSYNSPLHF
TRBD1	few	TRBJ2-7	TRBV5-1	TGCGCCAGCAGCCCATCCGGAGATACAGGGGCAGTACAGTACTTC	CASSPSGDTGAVQYF
TRBD1	.	TRBJ1-1	TRBV7-9	TGCGCCAGCAGCTTGGAGGGGGCGGACACTGAAGCTTTCTTT	CASSLEGADTEAFF
.	.	TRBJ2-5	TRBV10-3	TGTGCCATCACCAAGGGTCGAGAGACCCAGTACTTC	CAITKGRETQYF
.	.	TRBJ1-6	TRBV2	TGCGCCAGCAGTGAAGAGGGGTTCAATTCACCCCTCCACTTT	CASSEEGFNSPLHF
TRBD1	many	TRBJ1-1	TRBV7-9	TGTGCCAGCAGCTTAACAGGACAGGGGGCTTTCTTT	CASSLTGQGAFF
.	many	TRBJ1-4	TRBV2	TGTGCCCTGGCGCAAGCAGAGGAAAAACTGTTTTTT	CALAQAEEKLFF
.	.	TRBJ1-1	TRBV29-1	TGCAGCGTTGAGACGTCAGGGGAGTTGACTGAAGCTTTCTTT	CSVETSGELTEAFF
TRBD2	few	TRBJ2-1	TRBV7-6	TGTGCCAGCAGCAAAAGCGGGGGGGCCGGCGGTGAGCAGTTCTTC	CASSKSGGAGGEQFF
.	few	TRBJ1-3	TRBV12-3/TRBV12-4	TGTGCCAGCCTTCAAGACCCCTCTGGAAACACCATATATTTT	CASLQDPSGNTIYF
.	.	TRBJ2-7	TRBV7-9	TGTGCCAGCAGCTTAGTTCGTCCAGGGGCGTTCCACGAGCAGTACTTC	CASSLVRPGAFHEQYF
.	.	TRBJ1-4	TRBV20-1	TGCAGTGCTAGTAAGGTTAATGAAAAACTGTTTTTT	CSASKVNEKLFF
.	many	TRBJ2-2	TRBV2	TGTGCCAGCAGTCGTGAGACAGGTGTTCCCGGGGAGCTGTTTTTT	CASSRETGVPGELFF
.	.	TRBJ2-2	TRBV6-5	TGTGCCAGCACCCCGGCAAAGTACACCGGGGAGCTGTTTTTT	CASTPAKYTGELFF
.	.	TRBJ1-4	TRBV20-1	TGCAGTGCTAGAGATCCCCGGGGAGAAAAACTGTTTTTT	CSARDPRGEKLFF